This TCR beta chain stems from a study of T cells in localized non-small cell lung cancer. CDR3 length: 15 residues. Trimming cost V 6 bases and J 5 bases; bases outside gene matches: 13. Germline CDR1 reads MNHEY; CDR2 reads SVGAGI. TCRdb keeps only in-frame clones here, not all; method: immunoSEQ multiplex PCR. The sample consists of some 71,000 clones, 84% of them appearing once. This TCR came from a female donor older than 55 with stage I lung adenocarcinoma. The rearrangement links TRBV6-5 to TRBJ2-7, with 7 bases matching TRBD1. Sequences were derived from peripheral blood, sampled before any cancer treatment. CDR3 residues: CASSRDSRSLNEQYF. In DNA, the CDR3 is TGTGCCAGCAGCCGGGACAGCCGGAGTCTGAACGAGCAGTACTTC.